This T cell receptor beta chain stems from a study of beta chain features in type 1 diabetes. Every bit of the isolated RNA underwent reverse transcription, so sequencing read expressed TCRB transcripts. This table comes from immunoSEQ multiplex PCR, and its TCRdb copy is limited to in-frame clones, with some not included. The sample carries about 170,000 clones, roughly 7.1% recorded once. This clone was seen only once. The antigen remains undetermined. Study-wide results and caveats: When Type 1 diabetes patients were examined, their TCRB CDR3s proved moderately but significantly shorter in all four CD4+ subsets.

Losses at the gene ends were 1 base for V and 7 bases for J; bases not matched to a gene: 4. CDR1 is SGDLS, CDR2 YYNGEE, per germline. The CDR3 totals 15 residues. The sequenced sample consisted of central memory CD4+ T cells from blood. This chain connects TRBV9 to TRBJ1-6; 8 bases match TRBD1. This receptor was taken from a woman aged 40 to 55 with type 1 diabetes. The CDR3 protein is CASSVSDRGNSPLHF. CDR3 bases: TGTGCCAGCAGCGTATCTGACAGGGGAAATTCACCCCTCCACTTT.